This T cell receptor beta chain was sequenced during a study of regulatory T cells in long-lasting Graves disease. Across the whole study: New Graves' disease cases had less than 3 months of antithyroid drugs.

This CDR3 has 15 amino acids. V gave up 7 bases and J gave up 0 bases; unmatched junction bases: 9. Germline V gene data show CDR1 as SNHLY and CDR2 as FYNNEI. Arm-PCR of CDR3 regions and iRepertoire HTBI primers were used to build TCR beta libraries. TCRdb recomputed calls from the multiplex PCR reads with MiXCR, one row per CDR3 protein. Here the sample spans around 450,000 distinct CDR3 sequences, about 15% being singletons. At least ten counts were recorded for this clonotype. Time point: newly diagnosed GD, antithyroid drugs for less than 3 months. Making the TCR library involved RNA that had been extracted from PBMCs. This same sample was also taken into another study, of T cells in Graves' hyperthyroidism and ophthalmopathy. Per that paper: Over 18 months, lack of ophthalmopathy progression marked Graves' hyperthyroidism as stable.

The sequence was collected from a woman in her thirties or forties with Graves disease. This sample comprised peripheral blood mononuclear cells (PBMCs), obtained at new diagnosis, from a patient treated with antithyroid drugs. This sequence joins TRBV2 and TRBJ2-7, with TRBD2 identical over 7 bases. The CDR3: CASNRLGGSSYEQYF. The CDR3, as DNA: TGTGCCAGCAACAGGCTGGGGGGGAGCTCCTACGAGCAGTACTTC. The full variable domain, its missing parts supplied by reference TRBV2 and TRBJ2-7, is EPEVTQTPSHQVTQMGQEVILRCVPISNHLYFYWYRQILGQKVEFLVSFYNNEISEKSEIFDDQFSVERPDGSNFTLKIRSTKLEDSAMYFCASNRLGGSSYEQYFGPGTRLTVT.